The clone carrying this T cell receptor beta chain was observed a few times. What it binds is unknown. Attached unique molecular identifiers marked individual cDNA molecules. TCRdb passed the 5' RACE reads through MiXCR, listing each CDR3 protein once. The sample has 35,000 to 50,000 distinct CDR3 sequences; around 5.7% are singletons. The data are from a study of early T cells in non-severe SARS-CoV-2 infection. Study background: Alpha and beta chains were unpaired, from unsorted whole-blood bulk RNA.

V was clipped by 5 bases and J by 2 bases; unmatched bases: 3. CDR3 length: 15 residues. CDR1 and CDR2 from the germline V gene are SGHTA and FQGNSA. The study, taken as a whole, reports: CD4 and private specificities were missed by VDJdb matching, which favored anti-spike CD8 responses.

V gene TRBV7-2 combines with J gene TRBJ2-5, with TRBD1 matching 12 bases. Sample: whole blood. This clonotype was sampled from an adult who was a healthcare worker with PCR-confirmed SARS-CoV-2 infection or an uninfected control (not recorded which). The CDR3 DNA follows: TGTGCCAGCAGCCCGGGACAGGGGGCTCAAGAGACCCAGTACTTC. Protein: CASSPGQGAQETQYF.